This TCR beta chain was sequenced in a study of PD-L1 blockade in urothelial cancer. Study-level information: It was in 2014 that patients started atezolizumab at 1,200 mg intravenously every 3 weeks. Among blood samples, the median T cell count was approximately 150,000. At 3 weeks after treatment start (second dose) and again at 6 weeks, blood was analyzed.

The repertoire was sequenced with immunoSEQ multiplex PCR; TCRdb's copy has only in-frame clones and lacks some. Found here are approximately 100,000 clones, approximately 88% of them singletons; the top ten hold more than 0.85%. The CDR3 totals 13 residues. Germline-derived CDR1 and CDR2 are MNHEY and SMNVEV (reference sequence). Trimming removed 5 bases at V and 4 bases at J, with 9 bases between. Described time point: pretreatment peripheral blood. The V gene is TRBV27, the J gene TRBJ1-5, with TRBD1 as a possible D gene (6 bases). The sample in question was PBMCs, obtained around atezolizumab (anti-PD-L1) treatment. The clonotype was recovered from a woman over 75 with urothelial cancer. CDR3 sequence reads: CASSIQGNQPQHF. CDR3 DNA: TGTGCCAGCAGTATACAGGGAAATCAGCCCCAGCATTTT.